A selection of T cell receptor beta chains follows, all from one sample in a study of blood T cell repertoires in COVID-19. Using immunoSEQ multiplex PCR, the repertoire was profiled, and TCRdb retains in-frame clones only, with some absent. The table records roughly 110,000 clones, 70% to 90% of them present only once. Input material: peripheral blood. These TCRs come from a man in his forties with acute or convalescent COVID-19. CDR3s include the opening cysteine and the closing phenylalanine or tryptophan. D genes are given only for firm matches. Part of the rows lack a size; the others show once, few, many or a class for expanded clones.

clone size | J gene | V gene | D gene | CDR3 DNA | CDR3 protein
NA | TRBJ1-1 | TRBV12-3/TRBV12-4 | NA | TGTGCCAGCAGAATGGGGGGAGGAGCTGAAGCTTTCTTT | CASRMGGGAEAFF
NA | TRBJ1-6 | TRBV2 | TRBD1 | TGTGCCACCGAAGGGACAGGACATTCACCCCTCCACTTT | CATEGTGHSPLHF
NA | TRBJ1-1 | TRBV29-1 | TRBD1 | TGCAGCGTCGTCCCGGGACAGGGACAAGCTTTCTTT | CSVVPGQGQAFF
NA | TRBJ2-5 | TRBV5-4 | TRBD1 | TGTGCCAGCAGCCGTTACAGGGGAGAGACCCAGTACTTC | CASSRYRGETQYF
NA | TRBJ2-5 | TRBV27 | NA | TGTGCCAGCAGACACGCACGAGGCGGCCAAGAGACCCAGTACTTC | CASRHARGGQETQYF
once | TRBJ2-1 | TRBV6-5 | TRBD2 | TGTGCCAGCAGTTTGCCGGGAGGGGTAGATGAGCAGTTCTTC | CASSLPGGVDEQFF
NA | TRBJ2-3 | TRBV7-9 | NA | TGTGCCAGCAGCTTAAGACGGGGGACGCAGTATTTT | CASSLRRGTQYF
NA | TRBJ2-7 | TRBV4-2 | TRBD2 | TGTGCCAGCAGCCAACCGGGACTAGGTAACTACGAGCAGTACTTC | CASSQPGLGNYEQYF
NA | TRBJ2-5 | TRBV2 | TRBD1 | TGTGCCAGCAGTGAAAGGGGGCCGCTCGAGACCCAGTACTTC | CASSERGPLETQYF
NA | TRBJ2-3 | TRBV5-1 | NA | TGCGCCAGCAGCTTCGGACATACTAGCACAGATACGCAGTATTTT | CASSFGHTSTDTQYF
NA | TRBJ2-7 | TRBV27 | NA | TGTGCCAGCAGTAATCGAGTCCCACCCTACGAGCAGTACTTC | CASSNRVPPYEQYF
once | TRBJ1-2 | TRBV27 | NA | TGTGCCAGCAGTTTGACAGTTAACTATGGCTACACCTTC | CASSLTVNYGYTF
NA | TRBJ1-2 | TRBV5-1 | NA | TGCGCCAGCAGCAAGGGAAGAGGGGGACCGACGCGGGATGGCTACACCTTC | CASSKGRGGPTRDGYTF
NA | TRBJ1-2 | TRBV6-4 | NA | TGTGCCAGCAGTCCCGGGGGGTTGGGCTATGGCTACACCTTC | CASSPGGLGYGYTF
NA | TRBJ2-1 | TRBV5-1 | TRBD2 | TGCGCCAGCTTCTCCGGACTAGGACCCTACAATGAGCAGTTCTTC | CASFSGLGPYNEQFF
NA | TRBJ1-3 | TRBV6-5 | NA | TGTGCCAGCAGTAATCAGGGGCCGGGAAACACCATATATTTT | CASSNQGPGNTIYF
NA | TRBJ2-3 | TRBV3-1/TRBV3-2 | NA | TGTGCCAGCAGCCGCCTAGCCCATCCAGATACGCAGTATTTT | CASSRLAHPDTQYF
NA | TRBJ2-1 | TRBV5-1 | NA | TGCGCCAGCAGCTCACGGCGGGGTTACAATGAGCAGTTCTTC | CASSSRRGYNEQFF
NA | TRBJ2-5 | TRBV27 | NA | TGTGCCAGCACCACCACAGGGCTCGAGACCCAGTACTTC | CASTTTGLETQYF
few | TRBJ1-2 | TRBV7-8 | NA | TGTGCCAGCAGCTTAAGGGACACAAGAGTCCGCACCTTC | CASSLRDTRVRTF
NA | TRBJ2-5 | TRBV6-1 | NA | TGTGCCAGCAGTGAATATCCTAGAAGTCGGACCCAGTACTTC | CASSEYPRSRTQYF
NA | TRBJ2-1 | TRBV12-2 | NA | TGTGCAAGTCGCCGCGACAGCCTCAATGAGCAGTTCTTC | CASRRDSLNEQFF
NA | TRBJ1-1 | TRBV10-3 | TRBD1 | TGTGCCATCAGTAAGACAGGGGGGAGGGACACTGAAGCTTTCTTT | CAISKTGGRDTEAFF
NA | TRBJ2-1 | TRBV2 | TRBD1 | TGTGCCAGCCGCGTCCAGGGGGTCAGGTACAATGAGCAGTTCTTC | CASRVQGVRYNEQFF
NA | TRBJ2-1 | TRBV19 | TRBD1 | TGTGCCAGTAGTATCCTCCGACAGGGCCCGGATGAGCAGTTCTTC | CASSILRQGPDEQFF
NA | TRBJ2-3 | TRBV11-2 | TRBD2 | TGTGCCAGCAGCTTAGTCGGCGGGGGGGCGAATACGCAGTATTTT | CASSLVGGGANTQYF
NA | TRBJ2-5 | TRBV9 | TRBD2 | TGTGCCAGCAGCGTAGCAGCGGGAGTGGGAGAGACCCAGTACTTC | CASSVAAGVGETQYF
NA | TRBJ2-1 | TRBV4-3 | TRBD2 | TGCGCCAGCAGCCCGATAAGCGGGGGGATAGGTGAGCAGTTCTTC | CASSPISGGIGEQFF
NA | TRBJ2-1 | TRBV7-6 | TRBD1 | TGTGCCAGCAGCTTAGAGTGGACAGGGATATCCTACAATGAGCAGTTCTTC | CASSLEWTGISYNEQFF
NA | TRBJ1-4 | TRBV4-2 | NA | TGTGCCAGCAGCCAAGCAGGGCTGTCTGAAAAACTGTTTTTT | CASSQAGLSEKLFF